This entry lists 2 T cell receptor beta chains sequenced from one sample in a study of blood T cell repertoires in COVID-19. Generated by immunoSEQ multiplex PCR, the TCRdb table keeps only in-frame clones and is missing some. The sample consists of about 82,000 clones, around four fifths of them appearing once. Sequencing used peripheral blood. The receptor set was obtained from a man older than 75 with active or convalescent COVID-19.

The gene calls are TRBV7-2 and TRBJ1-2, with D maybe TRBD1 (6 bases). Trimming stripped 5 bases from V and 1 base from J, with 14 bases between. Germline V lookup: CDR1 SGHTA, CDR2 FQGNSA. CDR3 length: 15 amino acids. The CDR3 DNA reads TGTGCCAGCAGCCGTCCCGGGACATATAACTATGGCTACACCTTC. Translating gives CASSRPGTYNYGYTF.

The rearrangement links TRBV5-1 to TRBJ2-3, with 7 bases lining up with TRBD1. Looked up from germline, CDR1 is SGHRS and CDR2 is YFSETQ. V shed 3 bases and J 2 bases; nucleotides not matched to a gene: 3. CDR3 size: 14 residues. The CDR3, as DNA: TGCGCCAGCAGCTCAGGGACAGCCACAGATACGCAGTATTTT. Translation gives CASSSGTATDTQYF.